This T cell receptor (beta chain) was identified during a study of shared clonotypes between healthy human individuals (dated by TCRdb to between 2020 and 2021). Describing the broader study: A couple of women and a few men aged 18 to 49 years were included in the cohort. For each donor, CD4 naive and CD4 memory were each given three plates, CD8 naive was given two plates, and CD8 memory was given one plate. Each donor's leukapheresis produced roughly between roughly 0.85 and 9.5 billion PBMCs. Blood TCR repertoires of about 5 healthy adults were deeply sequenced to estimate repertoire size and the extent of clonotype sharing between individuals. To increase sequencing depth and limit assay-specific biases, different laboratories used diverse techniques to prepare libraries and sequence TCR repertoires.

Using the deep immunoSEQ assay, multiplex PCR amplified TCR CDR3 regions from genomic DNA. Extracted genomic DNA from each cell subset was distributed evenly across all wells of several immunoSEQ 96-well plates, and each plate was treated as a replicate. For sorted subsets, each replicate PCR was loaded with roughly 0.2 ug genomic DNA, equivalent to 25,000 to 35,000 T cell genomes. Purified libraries were measured with a Qubit 3.0 fluorometer, size-checked on a Bioanalyzer 2100, and measured again with the KAPA Library Quantification kit. Each immunoSEQ 96-well plate was sequenced on its own single-read 150-cycle Illumina NextSeq 550 flow cell. Turning to the authors' computational methods: The immunoSEQ output contained only junctional sequences without quality scores, so filtering could not match that applied to full-length reads. Sequences were annotated with PyIR, a Python wrapper for IgBLAST v1.9, and V/J genes and CDR3 were assigned using IMGT germline references. Reads were removed for weak V/J assignments (E-value above 1e-6), missing CDR3, stop codons, out-of-frame junctions, or ambiguous translated residues. A V3J clonotype was defined by an identical inferred V gene, J gene, and CDR3 amino acid sequence. To compute the percentage overlap between repertoires, the number of shared unique clonotypes was divided by the size of the smaller repertoire. Three approaches were used to assess repertoire richness: RTK rarefaction, the Chao1 estimator, and Recon v2.1 estimates of unobserved clonotypes. Generation probabilities for all TCRbeta clonotypes obtained by the gDNA method from a handful of donors were computed using OLGA. Here the immuneACCESS table is served through TCRdb, limited to in-frame sequences with V and J called. Missing clones are a known gap in these copies; in checked studies unresolved V genes cover under half, and the rest lacks a known reason. Clone size and the V and J calls come from that table; the DNA yielded D and trimming. In this sample the table shows about 2 million clones, approximately 95% of which occur a single time. The ten largest clones represent about 0.13% of the sample.

Summary of the overall study and its limitations: Rarefaction of sorted-subset datasets indicated incomplete sequencing despite the large sequencing depth. Compared with non-shared clonotypes, clonotypes shared by all four sorted-subset donors had higher generation probabilities. Naive subsets generally had larger estimated clonotype richness than memory subsets did. Sampling was restricted to blood, and TCR repertoires in tissues likely differ from the TCR repertoires found in blood. Based on pairwise subsampling, the degree of clonotype sharing among donors was expected to be affected by sequencing depth. When a handful of donors were compared, the shared fraction of clonotypes was about 5% for naive CD4, about 4% for naive CD8, roughly 2.5% for memory CD4, and 0.35% to 0.4% for memory CD8. The small number of donors limited the genetic and exposure-history diversity represented.

Comments on this clone: No cognate antigen has been identified for it. The record has no base qualities; no much larger clone is one base away.

The donors were healthy, HIV-negative adults with no recently reported acute infections or vaccinations. Every donor was a Caucasian adult residing in Nashville, Tennessee, USA. CD4+ T cells were enriched through magnetic negative selection, after which naive cells were positively selected on CD45RA and the remaining negative fraction served as the memory subset. Blood was obtained by leukapheresis, after which PBMCs were separated by Ficoll-Histopaque density gradient centrifugation and cryopreserved in liquid nitrogen vapor phase. Purity and quantity of every magnetically sorted T cell population were checked by analytical flow cytometry. Genomic DNA was isolated from each sorted fraction and quantified by UV absorbance on a Nanodrop 2000c. The sequence was obtained from a man in his late teens or twenties in good health. Sequencing was done on a sample of naive CD4+ T cells sorted from blood. The sample's cell subset or site, from its label and the paper: CD45RA+ positively selected.

The DNA sequence is TGCAGTGCTAGAGAGGGCCTCGAGCAGTACTTC. This yields the protein CSAREGLEQYF. The rearrangement combines TRBV20-1 with TRBJ2-7; the D gene is not confidently resolved. Counted from cysteine to phenylalanine, this CDR3 has 11 amino acids. Left in the record is the CDR3 DNA by itself, 33 bases read in frame from the first base. Trimming costs V 0 bases and J 6 bases, and their ends lie 6 bases apart. Sequences DFQATT (CDR1) and SNEGSKA (CDR2) are obtained from the germline V gene (reference sequence).